Listed here are 25 T cell receptor beta chains from one sample, sequenced in a study of identical twins. TCRdb re-derived calls from the 5' RACE reads in MiXCR, one entry per CDR3 protein. Of about 570,000 distinct CDR3 sequences in the sample, 9.5% to 10% were seen once. These same records also appear under a second study, on yellow fever vaccine responses in identical twins.

Material for sequencing was PBMCs. These receptors came from a young woman in good health.

This clonotype was counted between two and nine times. V is TRBV20-1 and J is TRBJ2-2; no clear D. V lost 6 bases, J lost 2 bases, and 10 bases lay in between. The CDR3 covers 13 residues. Germline V CDR1 and CDR2: DFQATT, SNEGSKA (reference sequence). CDR3 nucleotide sequence: TGCAGTGCCATTCTGGGCAACACCGGGGAGCTGTTTTTT. This codes for CSAILGNTGELFF.

Note on this clonotype: A much larger clone lies one base from this, so it may be a read error. The V and J genes are TRBV29-1 and TRBJ2-1; perhaps TRBD1 as D (7 bases). Germline V gene sequence: CDR1 SQVTM, CDR2 ANQGSEA. CDR3 length equals 16 residues. The ends were cut back, 3 bases at V and 13 bases at J, with 28 bases in the middle. CDR3 sequence (DNA): TGCAGCGTTGACTCAGACAGGGCACTAGCCAAAAACATTCAGTTCTTC. This codes for CSVDSDRALAKNIQFF.

This clonotype has just a few counts. The chain has TRBV20-1 and TRBJ2-7, with a possible D match to TRBD1 (5 bases). Germline CDR1 DFQATT, CDR2 SNEGSKA (reference sequence). Trimming left V 6 bases short and J 0 bases short, with 12 bases between. This CDR3 comprises 13 residues. CDR3 sequence (DNA): TGCAGTGCGAGAAGACAGAGCTCCTACGAGCAGTACTTC. This encodes CSARRQSSYEQYF.

The CDR3 sequence is CASSPLRGGSDTQYF. The CDR3 DNA is TGTGCCAGCAGTCCGCTACGCGGGGGGTCAGATACGCAGTATTTT. The chain is built from TRBV27 and TRBJ2-3; 8 nucleotides align to TRBD2. The germline CDR1 and CDR2 sequences are MNHEY and SMNVEV (reference sequence). Trimming took 5 bases from V and 4 from J; bases not matched to a gene: 8. The CDR3 totals 15 residues.

This clonotype was counted between two and nine times. V gene TRBV11-2 combines with J gene TRBJ2-3, with unresolved D. The CDR3 consists of 15 residues. Trimming left V 5 bases short and J 1 base short, with 13 bases between. The germline V gene has CDR1 SGHAT and CDR2 FQNNGV. CDR3 sequence reads: CASSADRRGTDTQYF. The DNA for the CDR3 is TGTGCCAGCAGCGCGGACCGTCGGGGCACAGATACGCAGTATTTT.

In this sample, this clonotype turned up many times. The chain is built from TRBV28 and TRBJ2-3; tentative D call: TRBD2 (5 bases). V was trimmed by 6 bases and J by 1 base, leaving 17 bases between them. Germline values: CDR1 MDHEN, CDR2 SYDVKM. The CDR3 extends over 16 amino acids. In DNA, the CDR3 is TGTGCCAGCAGGGGAGTGGCCTCCGGGGGCACAGATACGCAGTATTTT. This encodes CASRGVASGGTDTQYF.

This clonotype has a count of ten or more. The V call is TRBV12-3 or TRBV12-4, the J call TRBJ2-4; 9 nucleotides line up with TRBD1. V lost 5 bases and J lost 1; bases outside the gene matches: 3. CDR3 length equals 15 residues. CDR3 loop: CASSPGQGAKNIQYF. CDR3 sequence (DNA): TGTGCCAGCAGTCCCGGACAGGGGGCCAAAAACATTCAGTACTTC.

This clonotype was detected ten times or more. The gene calls are TRBV20-1 and TRBJ2-3; D is possibly TRBD1 (5 bases). The germline V and J ends were trimmed by 7 bases and 4 bases, with 18 bases remaining between them. The length of the CDR3 is 14 residues. CDR1 and CDR2 (germline): DFQATT, SNEGSKA (reference sequence). CDR3 amino acids: CSVALTGRADTQYF. In DNA form, the CDR3 reads TGCAGTGTCGCGTTAACAGGACGTGCAGATACGCAGTATTTT.

This clonotype has only a few counts. Sequence at one end of the junction differs from germline and may be a read error. CDR3 amino acids: CCARDHGGRDSRTQYF. CDR3 DNA: TGCTGTGCTAGAGATCATGGGGGCCGGGATTCTCGTACGCAGTATTTT. The chain combines TRBV20-1 with TRBJ2-3; a possible D gene is TRBD1 (6 bases). Germline V gives CDR1 DFQATT, CDR2 SNEGSKA (reference sequence). This CDR3 has 16 residues.

The chain joins TRBV7-9 to TRBJ2-7; D is perhaps TRBD2 (5 bases). The germline CDR1 and CDR2 sequences are SEHNR and FQNEAQ (reference sequence). The CDR3 length is 16 residues. V lost 0 bases and J lost 1, with 13 bases in between. CDR3 amino acids: CASSLANPTGSYEQYF. DNA of the CDR3: TGTGCCAGCAGCTTAGCGAACCCGACGGGGTCCTACGAGCAGTACTTC. The variable domain in full, completed from reference TRBV7-9 and TRBJ2-7, reads DTGVSQNPRHKITKRGQNVTFRCDPISEHNRLYWYRQTLGQGPEFLTYFQNEAQLEKSRLLSDRFSAERPKGSFSTLEIQRTEQGDSAMYLCASSLANPTGSYEQYFGPGTRLTVT.

This clonotype was observed a handful of times. The chain has TRBV14 and TRBJ2-1; D remains ambiguous. Germline-derived CDR1 and CDR2 are SGHDN and FVKESK. The CDR3 is 16 residues long. Trimming shortened V by 4 bases and J by 0 bases, and 13 bases separated the two germline ends. This CDR3 reads CASSPSVRNSYNEQFF. In DNA, the CDR3 is TGTGCCAGCAGCCCAAGTGTTCGAAACTCCTACAATGAGCAGTTCTTC.

This clonotype appeared many times. This chain connects TRBV6-5 to TRBJ1-5; D gene unclear. V was shortened by 2 bases and J by 5 bases, with 7 bases between the two germline ends. CDR1 and CDR2 (germline): MNHEY, SVGAGI. CDR3 size: 13 residues. CDR3: CASSYRRDQPQHF. DNA of the CDR3: TGTGCCAGCAGTTACAGGCGCGATCAGCCCCAGCATTTT.

This clonotype was recorded many times. This chain connects TRBV7-2 to TRBJ1-3, with a weak D call TRBD1 (5 bases). CDR3 length: 15 residues. The V gene lost 6 bases and the J gene lost 0 bases, with 12 bases spanning the gap. Germline V gene lookup returns CDR1 SGHTA and CDR2 FQGNSA. CDR3 sequence (DNA): TGTGCCAGCAGGCCAGCCGGGGGCTCTGGAAACACCATATATTTT. This translates into CASRPAGGSGNTIYF.

Many counts were recorded for this clonotype. This chain joins TRBV5-1 and TRBJ2-1; D is undetermined. Trimming took 6 bases from V and 0 from J, leaving 16 bases between them. CDR1 is SGHRS, CDR2 YFSETQ, per germline. The CDR3 is made up of 16 amino acids. CDR3 residues: CASTYEGPTSYNEQFF. The CDR3 DNA is TGCGCCAGCACCTATGAAGGACCGACCTCCTACAATGAGCAGTTCTTC.

V gene TRBV5-1 combines with J gene TRBJ2-7; D is uncertain. V dropped 4 bases and J dropped 6 bases, with 11 bases sitting between them. The length of the CDR3 is 12 residues. Per the germline V gene, CDR1 is SGHRS and CDR2 is YFSETQ. The chain's CDR3 is CASSPGSVEQYF. The CDR3 DNA follows: TGCGCCAGCAGCCCAGGCAGTGTCGAGCAGTACTTC.

The rearrangement uses TRBV29-1 and TRBJ2-1; D is perhaps TRBD2 (6 bases). Germline V lookup: CDR1 SQVTM, CDR2 ANQGSEA. V dropped 6 bases and J dropped 0 bases, with 18 bases sitting between them. The CDR3 sequence is 16 residues long. This CDR3 is CSVVLLAPSSYNEQFF. The DNA for the CDR3 is TGCAGCGTGGTGCTTCTAGCGCCGAGCTCCTACAATGAGCAGTTCTTC.

This clonotype showed up just a few times. The chain joins TRBV9 to TRBJ2-1; 10 positions agree with TRBD1. V lost 4 bases, J lost 5 bases, and 9 bases stayed unmatched. Germline V gene lookup returns CDR1 SGDLS and CDR2 YYNGEE. The CDR3 consists of 16 residues. The CDR3 region has the DNA TGTGCCAGCAGCCCATACAGACAGGGGGCACACAATGAGCAGTTCTTC. Protein: CASSPYRQGAHNEQFF.

The chain uses TRBV6-1 and TRBJ2-5; D might be TRBD1 (6 bases). The germline V gene encodes CDR1 MNHNS and CDR2 SASEGT. This CDR3 is built from 14 residues. Trimming removed 7 bases at V and 5 bases at J, with 17 bases between. CDR3 region: CASNAGGSEETQYF. CDR3 in DNA: TGTGCCAGCAACGCTGGGGGCTCCGAGGAGACCCAGTACTTC.

This clonotype showed up many times. This chain uses TRBV5-1 with TRBJ2-4, with TRBD1 identical over 9 bases. The CDR3 spans 15 residues. The J segment lost 6 bases and the V segment lost 0 bases, leaving 4 bases of the junction unmatched. Germline CDR1 is SGHRS and CDR2 is YFSETQ. CDR3 DNA: TGCGCCAGCAGCTTGGGTTCGGGACAGGGAAACATTCAGTACTTC. It specifies CASSLGSGQGNIQYF.

The table lists this clonotype with many counts. The chain joins TRBV5-1 to TRBJ2-3; 10 bases are shared with TRBD1. Germline CDR1 and CDR2: SGHRS and YFSETQ. V was clipped by 3 bases and J by 4 bases; unmatched bases: 5. The length of the CDR3 is 15 residues. The CDR3 loop reads CASSSGTGEADTQYF. The CDR3 nucleotides read TGCGCCAGCAGCTCCGGGACAGGGGAGGCAGATACGCAGTATTTT.

A note on this clonotype: A read error may explain this, as a much larger clone is one base away. This sequence joins TRBV7-9 and TRBJ2-7, with TRBD1 identical over 8 bases. V gave up 1 base and J gave up 3 bases; unmatched junction bases: 5. The CDR3 length is 15 residues. Germline V lookup: CDR1 SEHNR, CDR2 FQNEAQ (reference sequence). The CDR3 DNA reads TGTGCCAGCAGCTTAGGGGCACAGGGGGGCTACGAGCAGTACTTC. Amino acids: CASSLGAQGGYEQYF.

The table lists this clonotype with a few counts. This rearrangement joins TRBV4-3 to TRBJ2-7, with 10 positions matching TRBD1. The CDR3 length is 16 residues. Germline V gives CDR1 LGHNA, CDR2 YSLEER. V dropped 0 bases and J dropped 4; count of bases not matched to a gene: 6. CDR3 in DNA: TGCGCCAGCAGCCAAGACCGACAGGGGGCTAGGTACGAGCAGTACTTC. This codes for CASSQDRQGARYEQYF.

This clonotype was picked up a small number of times. The chain has TRBV12-3 or TRBV12-4 and TRBJ2-3; 9 nucleotides line up with TRBD2. The CDR3 sequence is 17 residues long. The V segment lost 2 bases and the J segment 2 bases; nucleotides outside the gene matches: 8. CDR3 residues: CASSLLAGSHSTDTQYF. The CDR3 DNA follows: TGTGCCAGCAGTTTACTAGCGGGGAGCCATTCCACAGATACGCAGTATTTT.

This clonotype has more than one count but fewer than ten. The chain recombines TRBV5-8 with TRBJ2-7, with TRBD2 as a possible D gene (7 bases). CDR3 length: 14 amino acids. Germline CDR1 reads SGHTS; CDR2 reads YDEGEE. Trimming left V 6 bases short and J 5 bases short, with 18 bases between. The CDR3 DNA sequence: TGTGCCAGCACCCCTCTCGGGGGGCCGGACGAGCAGTACTTC. Translating it yields CASTPLGGPDEQYF.

This clonotype was picked up many times. The rearrangement joins TRBV10-3 to TRBJ2-3; D may be TRBD2 (5 bases). The V end lost 8 bases, the J end lost 4 bases, and 16 bases lay between the germline ends. The length of the CDR3 is 14 residues. Germline V gene sequence: CDR1 ENHRY, CDR2 SYGVKD. CDR3 residues: CAIQGGRDADTQYF. CDR3 DNA sequence: TGTGCCATCCAAGGCGGGCGCGACGCAGATACGCAGTATTTT.